Below, one TCR beta chain is given with its context. CDR1 KGHSH and CDR2 LQKENI come from the germline V gene. With 1 base removed from V and 3 bases from J, the gap between germline ends came to 10 bases. This CDR3 comprises 15 residues. The data derive from a study of Tregs in tolerant kidney transplant recipients. TCRdb's copy holds only in-frame clones and misses some; the assay was immunoSEQ multiplex PCR. Found here are roughly 250,000 clones, 84% of them singletons; the top ten hold roughly 0.67%. The receptor comes from a human donor in good health. The rearrangement joins TRBV18 to TRBJ1-5; possibly TRBD1 for D (6 bases). Specimen: CD4+ T cells from blood. The CDR3, as DNA: TGTGCCAGCTCACCACAGGGGGACGACAATCAGCCCCAGCATTTT. This translates into CASSPQGDDNQPQHF.